This record concerns one T cell receptor beta chain sequence. V lost 2 bases to trimming and J lost 8 bases; unmatched junction nucleotides: 7. Germline CDR1 and CDR2: KGHDR and SFDVKD. The CDR3 is made up of 15 amino acids. The data were taken from a study of blood T cell repertoires in COVID-19. Study-level information: Spain, Italy and the United States supplied samples that represented acute and convalescent COVID-19.

Some clones are missing from TCRdb's copy, which holds only in-frame ones; the method was immunoSEQ multiplex PCR. The sample holds hundreds of thousands of clones, around nine tenths seen once. Participants had their cohort set by participant-reported clinical history. The receptor comes from a middle-aged woman who had recovered from COVID-19. This chain links TRBV24-1 with TRBJ2-1; 8 bases fit TRBD2. Sequencing was done on a sample of PBMCs or T cells enriched from blood (not recorded which). CDR3 loop: CATSDWDSGIYEQFF. CDR3 bases: TGTGCCACCAGTGATTGGGATAGCGGGATTTATGAGCAGTTCTTC.